The following is a T cell receptor (beta chain) sequence with its context. Its target is unknown. The CDR3 length is 14 residues. Germline V CDR1 and CDR2: SGHRS, YFSETQ. V lost 4 bases and J lost 3, with 13 bases in between. The record originates from a study of CD8+ T cells in alopecia areata. Study-wide context: It was oral tofacitinib, at 5 to 10 mg twice daily, that treated patients received.

Lesional scalp punch biopsies and peripheral blood were collected from alopecia areata patients. Whole-study findings and limits: Lesional scalp exceeded normal scalp in clonality, especially in alopecia totalis/universalis. In scalp samples, resident alphabeta T cells of normal skin are also sequenced.

It was cDNA, reverse transcribed from extracted RNA, that served as the sequencing template. TCRdb's copy holds only in-frame clones and misses some; the assay was immunoSEQ multiplex PCR. Of about 140,000 clones listed, about three fifths are singletons. Sequencing used CD4+ T cells sorted from blood, obtained at week 0. V gene TRBV5-1 combines with J gene TRBJ2-5; D might be TRBD2 (5 bases). The receptor comes from a human donor with alopecia areata. The DNA of the CDR3 is TGCGCCAGCAGCCCACCGGACTTGAAAGAGACCCAGTACTTC. Translation gives CASSPPDLKETQYF.